Given below is one TCR beta chain in context. MiXCR, run by TCRdb on the 5' RACE reads, gives a single entry per CDR3 protein. In the table there are around 600,000 distinct CDR3 sequences, 10% to 15% of which are singletons. Trimming stripped 4 bases from V and 7 bases from J, with 16 bases between. This CDR3 is 14 amino acids long. Germline CDR1 is SEHNR and CDR2 is FQNEAQ (reference sequence). The record originates from a study of T cells after yellow fever vaccination. Turning to the study itself: Preparing low-cell-number fractions relied on SMART-Seq v4 Ultra Low Input.

The receptor was derived from a man in his thirties or forties who received the YFV17D yellow fever vaccine. J is TRBJ2-5 and V is TRBV7-9; the D call may be TRBD1 or TRBD2 (5 bases each). Sequencing used PBMCs, obtained on the day of the yellow fever booster vaccination. For the CDR3, the DNA is TGTGCCAGCAGCTCGCGTGGGACCGACGGGACCCAGTACTTC. Residues: CASSSRGTDGTQYF.